This TCR beta chain was identified during a study of Ad26.COV2.S vaccination and SARS-CoV-2 variants (dated by TCRdb to the early 2020s). Looking at the study overall: Donors in the vaccine arm were drawn from COV1001, a phase I-IIa trial of Ad26.COV2.S in healthy adults that was multicentre, randomized, double-blind and placebo-controlled. Ad26.COV2.S was administered intramuscularly at a dose of 5x10^10 or 1x10^11 viral particles, either as one shot or as two shots given 56 days apart. Sequencing of the TCRbeta repertoire served to evaluate the specificity and breadth of SARS-CoV-2-reactive T cell receptors following Ad26.COV2.S vaccination. The TCR-sequenced set comprised around 30 samples: approximately 20 Ad26.COV2.S vaccine recipients, 5 placebo recipients and 8 SARS-CoV-2 convalescent individuals. Trial participants were randomized into five groups of five, in which low-dose or high-dose Ad26.COV2.S was given once or twice, or placebo was given on both occasions. Investigators remained blinded to trial group allocation during experiments and outcome assessment. The paper's findings and limits, for the study overall: Higher spike-specific TCR breadth was observed in Ad26.COV2.S recipients than in placebo recipients (P = 0.0014). The study was not powered for comparison of responses between vaccine doses or regimens. After vaccination, spike-specific CD8+ and CD4+ T cell responses were reported to show substantial breadth. Vaccine and placebo recipients had comparable non-spike TCR breadth, which fits with the vaccine containing only spike. The authors noted that total T cell responses may have been underestimated by the TCR breadth and depth analyses.

The immunoSEQ Assay was the method used to sequence TCRbeta CDR3 regions. After extraction, genomic DNA underwent amplification by bias-controlled multiplex PCR, followed by high-throughput sequencing. As for how the authors treated the data: To quantify the absolute abundance of every unique TCRbeta CDR3 region, sequences were collapsed and filtered. T cell fraction was estimated by normalizing TCRbeta template counts to usable DNA, which was measured by amplifying reference genes present in all nucleated cells. Repertoire TCRs were annotated as SARS-CoV-2-specific by exact matching of V gene, CDR3 amino acid sequence and J gene to a known reactive TCR set. The reference SARS-CoV-2 TCR set was obtained from MIRA and was filtered for enrichment in COVID-19-positive ImmuneCODE repertoires, whereby public or cross-reactive TCRs were removed. Using the MIRA antigens, annotated TCRs were further analysed by specific ORF or by position within an ORF. Breadth was defined as the number of annotated unique rearrangements divided by the total number of unique productive rearrangements, and depth was defined as the summed frequency of the annotated unique rearrangements. TCR breadth was compared between groups using two-sided Wilcoxon rank-sum tests. Drawn from immuneACCESS, this table holds only the in-frame rearrangements with V and J called that TCRdb kept. Clones are partly lost; checked studies trace under half to an unresolved V gene and leave the rest unexplained. V and J calls and clone size follow that table, whereas D and trimming were derived from the DNA. The sample table shows about 260,000 clones, and 87% are seen once. The ten largest clones represent less than 3.5% of the sample.

As encoded in the germline V gene (reference sequence), CDR1 is MNHEY while CDR2 is SMNVEV. V is shortened by 3 bases, J by 3 bases, and the region joining them spans 11 bases. Reading from cysteine to phenylalanine, the CDR3 counts 14 amino acids. The only DNA kept is the CDR3, 42 bases in frame from the first base. The sample's treatment or condition, from its label and the paper: about 20 received Ad26.COV2.S at low or high dose, single or two shots; about five received placebo; per-sample allocation not given. For vaccine and placebo recipients, repertoires were sequenced using samples collected on day 63 after the first injection. Between 29 July and 7 August 2020, Cohort 1b enrolled 25 adults aged 18-55 years at one site in Boston, USA. Ad26.COV2.S was a replication-incompetent adenovirus type 26 vector expressing a prefusion-stabilized SARS-CoV-2 spike protein from the original Wuhan strain.

In its sample, this clone was seen once. Which antigen it targets is not known. No base-level quality is on record; no much larger clone is a single base apart. This clonotype was sampled from a person between 18 and 60 years old who received the Ad26.COV2.S COVID-19 vaccine or a placebo. The chain links TRBV27 with TRBJ1-1; the D gene is unclear. Sequencing used peripheral blood, obtained in a trial of Ad26.COV2.S vaccine versus placebo. The nucleotide sequence is given as TGTGCCAGCAGTTTCGGGGAAGGGTACACTGAAGCTTTCTTT. Translation gives CASSFGEGYTEAFF.